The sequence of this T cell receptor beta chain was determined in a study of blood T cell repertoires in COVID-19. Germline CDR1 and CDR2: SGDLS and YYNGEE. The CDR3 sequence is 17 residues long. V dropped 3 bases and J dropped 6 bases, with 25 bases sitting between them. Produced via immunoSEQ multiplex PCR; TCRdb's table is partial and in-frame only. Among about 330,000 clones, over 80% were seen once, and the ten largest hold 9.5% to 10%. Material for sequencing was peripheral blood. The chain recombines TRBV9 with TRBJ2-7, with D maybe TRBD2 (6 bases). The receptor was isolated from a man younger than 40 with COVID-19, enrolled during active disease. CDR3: CASSGAGIRGVLAEQYF. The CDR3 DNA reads TGTGCCAGCAGCGGGGCGGGGATAAGAGGCGTGTTGGCCGAGCAGTACTTC. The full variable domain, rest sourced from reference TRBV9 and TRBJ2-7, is DSGVTQTPKHLITATGQRVTLRCSPRSGDLSVYWYQQSLDQGLQFLIQYYNGEERAKGNILERFSAQQFPDLHSELNLSSLELGDSALYFCASSGAGIRGVLAEQYFGPGTRLTVT.